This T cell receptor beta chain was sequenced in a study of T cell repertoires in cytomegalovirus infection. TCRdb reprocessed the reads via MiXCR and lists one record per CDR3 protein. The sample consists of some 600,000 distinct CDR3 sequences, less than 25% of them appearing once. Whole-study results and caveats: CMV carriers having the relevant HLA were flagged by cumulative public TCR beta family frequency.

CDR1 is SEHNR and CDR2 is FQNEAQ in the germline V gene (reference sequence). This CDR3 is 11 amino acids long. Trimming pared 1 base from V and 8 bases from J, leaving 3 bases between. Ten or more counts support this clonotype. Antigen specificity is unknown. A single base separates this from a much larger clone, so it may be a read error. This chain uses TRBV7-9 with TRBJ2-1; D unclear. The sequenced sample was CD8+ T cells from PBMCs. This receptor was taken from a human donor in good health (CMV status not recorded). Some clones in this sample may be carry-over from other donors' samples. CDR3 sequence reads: CASSLVDEQFF. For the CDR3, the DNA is TGTGCCAGCAGCTTAGTGGATGAGCAGTTCTTC.